These 20 T cell receptor beta chains originate from one sample sequenced in a study of T cells after yellow fever vaccination. One entry per CDR3 protein results from TCRdb running MiXCR on the 5' RACE reads. This table holds 200,000 to 250,000 distinct CDR3 sequences, approximately 3.3% found once. The specimen was CD4+ T cells sorted from PBMCs, collected 10 days after the yellow fever booster vaccination. The source of these receptors is a man aged 18-30 years who received the YFV17D yellow fever vaccine.

The sample holds a few counts of this clonotype. The J gene is TRBJ2-3, the V gene TRBV7-9; 8 bases fit TRBD2. Germline loops: CDR1 SEHNR, CDR2 FQNEAQ (reference sequence). CDR3 length equals 16 residues. J was trimmed by 0 bases and V by 5 bases; bases with no gene match: 7. The CDR3, as DNA: TGTGCCAGCAGCCCTGTAGCGGGACTTAGCACAGATACGCAGTATTTT. Translating gives CASSPVAGLSTDTQYF. Full variable domain (outside the CDR3, taken from reference TRBV7-9 and TRBJ2-3): DTGVSQNPRHKITKRGQNVTFRCDPISEHNRLYWYRQTLGQGPEFLTYFQNEAQLEKSRLLSDRFSAERPKGSFSTLEIQRTEQGDSAMYLCASSPVAGLSTDTQYFGPGTRLTVL.

The chain has TRBV3-1 and TRBJ2-7; D gene unclear. The germline CDR1 and CDR2 sequences are LGHDT and YNNKEL (reference sequence). Deletions cut 2 bases from V and 12 bases from J, with 2 bases between. The CDR3 is 8 amino acids. The CDR3 sequence: CASSQMYV. The CDR3 DNA is TGTGCCAGCAGCCAAATGTACGTC.

The CDR3 protein is CASTQDRDHGYTF. In DNA form, the CDR3 reads TGTGCCAGCACCCAAGACAGGGACCATGGCTACACCTTC. The rearrangement joins TRBV5-4 to TRBJ1-2; 7 nucleotides align to TRBD1. Germline CDR1 is SGHNT and CDR2 is YYREEE (reference sequence). The V gene end was trimmed by 6 bases and the J gene end by 6 bases; junction bases not matched to a gene: 8. This CDR3 is built from 13 residues.

In its sample, this clonotype was seen a few times. This chain connects TRBV7-2 to TRBJ2-7; the D gene is possibly TRBD1 (6 bases). CDR3 length equals 13 residues. The V end lost 5 bases, the J end lost 4 bases, and 12 bases lay between the germline ends. Germline CDR1 reads SGHTA; CDR2 reads FQGNSA. CDR3 amino acids: CASSLDRTYEQYV. The CDR3 nucleotides are TGTGCCAGCAGCCTCGACAGGACTTACGAGCAGTACGTC.

There are many counts of this clonotype. The chain carries TRBV12-3 or TRBV12-4 and TRBJ1-1; 8 nucleotides line up with TRBD1. The trim removed 7 bases at V and 4 bases at J, leaving 11 bases unmatched. CDR3 length equals 15 residues. The CDR3 nucleotides are TGTGCCAGCACCTCAGAGGCAGGGGGCCTCACTGAAGCTTTCTTT. Encoded protein: CASTSEAGGLTEAFF.

There are many counts of this clonotype. V usage is TRBV5-1 and J usage is TRBJ2-7; no clear D. V shed 0 bases and J shed 7 bases, with 17 bases lying between them. CDR1 and CDR2 (germline): SGHRS, YFSETQ. This CDR3 contains 15 residues. The CDR3 sequence: CASSLAPKPVGEQYV. Here the CDR3 DNA reads TGCGCCAGCAGCTTGGCACCGAAGCCTGTAGGGGAGCAGTACGTC.

This clonotype was seen repeatedly, ten times or more. The chain recombines TRBV7-2 with TRBJ2-5; 9 bases are shared with TRBD2. The CDR3 is 14 residues long. Trimming took 2 bases from V and 6 from J; bases not matched to a gene: 4. CDR1 is SGHTA, CDR2 FQGNSA, per germline. CDR3 sequence: CASSLTLAGQTQYF. The CDR3 DNA follows: TGTGCCAGCAGCTTAACCCTAGCGGGGCAGACCCAGTACTTC. Using reference TRBV7-2 and TRBJ2-5 for the parts outside the CDR3, the full variable domain is GAGVSQSPSNKVTEKGKDVELRCDPISGHTALYWYRQSLGQGLEFLIYFQGNSAPDKSGLPSDRFSAERTGGSVSTLTIQRTQQEDSAVYLCASSLTLAGQTQYFGPGTRLLVL.

The table lists this clonotype with a few counts. V and J are TRBV5-1 and TRBJ2-6, with D perhaps TRBD2 (6 bases). This CDR3 has 15 amino acids. Trimming removed 4 bases at V and 2 bases at J, with 10 bases between. In germline, CDR1 is SGHRS, CDR2 YFSETQ. CDR3 bases: TGCGCCAGCAGCCCGGGAGTACCTGGGGCCAACGTCCTGACTTTC. It specifies CASSPGVPGANVLTF.

This clonotype was observed a handful of times. The chain has TRBV28 and TRBJ2-7; the D gene is possibly TRBD2 (5 bases). Germline V lookup: CDR1 MDHEN, CDR2 SYDVKM. With 5 bases removed from V and 7 bases from J, the gap between germline ends came to 12 bases. The CDR3 is made up of 12 amino acids. CDR3 in DNA: TGTGCCAGCAGTCTCATTTCGGGGGAGCAGTACGTC. It translates to CASSLISGEQYV.

At least ten counts were recorded for this clonotype. This sequence joins TRBV5-1 and TRBJ2-3; D unclear. CDR1 is SGHRS, CDR2 YFSETQ, per germline. V lost 1 base and J 0 bases, leaving 9 bases between the germline ends. This CDR3 is 15 amino acids long. In nucleotides, the CDR3 is TGCGCCAGCAGCTTGATGGGGTTTAGCACAGATACGCAGTATTTT. This codes for CASSLMGFSTDTQYF.

The chain combines TRBV11-2 with TRBJ2-3, with 7 bases lining up with TRBD1. Germline CDR1 SGHAT, CDR2 FQNNGV. V lost 3 bases, J lost 2 bases, and 8 bases stayed unmatched. The CDR3 consists of 16 residues. CDR3 protein: CASSFGMGQPTDTQYF. CDR3 DNA sequence: TGTGCCAGCAGCTTCGGAATGGGACAGCCCACAGATACGCAGTATTTT.

This clonotype was seen ten or more times. The V gene is TRBV20-1, the J gene TRBJ1-1; D unclear. The CDR3 runs 13 residues. The V end was cut by 0 bases, the J end by 0 bases, with 5 bases between. Germline CDR1 is DFQATT and CDR2 is SNEGSKA (reference sequence). CDR3 nucleotides: TGCAGTGCTAGAGATCTATTGAACACTGAAGCTTTCTTT. As protein: CSARDLLNTEAFF.

This clonotype was found many times. CDR3 coding DNA: TGCGCCAGCAGCACGACGGGCCGCCTCGGGGATTCACCCCTCCACTTT. Amino acid sequence: CASSTTGRLGDSPLHF. The V call is TRBV5-1, the J call TRBJ1-6; D is ambiguous. V lost 4 bases, J lost 8 bases, and 19 bases lay in between. There are 16 residues in the CDR3. Germline V lookup: CDR1 SGHRS, CDR2 YFSETQ.

This clonotype appeared a few times. The V and J genes are TRBV2 and TRBJ2-7, with 9 bases lining up with TRBD1. The CDR3 is made up of 14 amino acids. The germline V gene encodes CDR1 SNHLY and CDR2 FYNNEI. Trimming at V came to 7 bases and at J to 2 bases, leaving 6 bases not matched to a gene. DNA for the CDR3: TGTGCCAGCACTGCGGACAGGGGACCCTACGAGCAGTACTTC. As protein: CASTADRGPYEQYF.

This clonotype turned up a few times. The CDR3 nucleotides read TGTGCCAGCAGCTTAATAACAGATAGCAATCAGCCCCAGCATTTT. Amino acid sequence: CASSLITDSNQPQHF. The V gene is TRBV7-2, the J gene TRBJ1-5; no reliable D call. The CDR3 extends over 15 amino acids. The germline CDR1 and CDR2 sequences are SGHTA and FQGNSA. V lost 2 bases, J lost 0 bases, and 8 bases lay in between.

This clonotype was seen ten or more times. The rearrangement links TRBV4-1 to TRBJ1-1, with D perhaps TRBD1 (6 bases). Germline values: CDR1 MGHRA, CDR2 YSYEKL. V shed 3 bases and J shed 4 bases, with 21 bases lying between them. The CDR3 runs to 17 residues. This chain's CDR3 is CASSHYLPRGRGTEAFF. For the CDR3, the DNA is TGCGCCAGCAGCCACTACCTGCCCAGGGGTAGGGGCACTGAAGCTTTCTTT.

This chain links TRBV5-1 with TRBJ2-7; D tentatively reads TRBD1 or TRBD2 (5 bases each). In germline, CDR1 is SGHRS, CDR2 YFSETQ. V was pared by 3 bases and J by 5 bases, with 12 bases between. The CDR3 is 13 amino acids. The CDR3: CASSSSQGDEQYF. DNA of the CDR3: TGCGCCAGCAGCTCCTCTCAGGGAGACGAGCAGTACTTC.

Concerning this clonotype: An end of the junction does not agree with germline; a read error may underlie this. The chain carries TRBV12-3 or TRBV12-4 and TRBJ2-7; TRBD1 or TRBD2 may be the D gene (5 bases each). This CDR3 is 14 amino acids long. The CDR3 reads CASSPGPGRQEHYF. Written as DNA, the CDR3 is TGTGCCAGCAGCCCAGGACCGGGACGTCAAGAGCACTACTTC.

Many counts were recorded for this clonotype. The chain combines TRBV5-1 with TRBJ2-5; 10 bases line up with TRBD1. This CDR3 has 15 residues. Trimming took 3 bases from V and 3 from J; bases not matched to a gene: 5. The germline V gene has CDR1 SGHRS and CDR2 YFSETQ. The CDR3 sequence: CASSSGGTGEETQYF. The CDR3 DNA follows: TGCGCCAGCAGCTCGGGCGGGACAGGGGAAGAGACCCAGTACTTC.

A few counts support this clonotype. CDR3 coding DNA: TGCGCCAGCCGCCGGGACGTCACCGGGGAGCTGTTTTTT. Protein sequence: CASRRDVTGELFF. V and J are TRBV5-1 and TRBJ2-2; D may correspond to TRBD1 or TRBD2 (5 bases each). The CDR3 has 13 amino acids. From germline, CDR1 is SGHRS and CDR2 YFSETQ. V lost 7 bases and J lost 4, with 11 bases in between.